This record covers a single TCR beta chain. The V gene lost 2 bases and the J gene lost 2 bases, with 10 bases spanning the gap. This CDR3 spans 14 amino acids. Germline CDR1 and CDR2: LGHDT and YNNKEL (reference sequence). This sample is drawn from a study of blood T cell repertoires in COVID-19. Study-level background: There were acute and convalescent COVID-19 samples, and they came from the United States, Italy and Spain. PBMCs, B-cell-depleted T cells, or T cells were the source of the cDNA or gDNA that made up the material.

Method: immunoSEQ multiplex PCR; TCRdb's copy keeps in-frame clones and lacks some. The sample gives tens of thousands of clones, 83% of which show up once; about a sixth is in the top ten. This chain joins TRBV3-1 (or the pseudogene TRBV3-2) and TRBJ2-7; the D gene is possibly TRBD2 (5 bases). Sequencing used peripheral blood. The TCR originated in a woman aged 55-70 years with acute or convalescent COVID-19. CDR3 DNA: TGTGCCAGCAGCCAAAAAGCGGTTACCTACGAGCAGTACTTC. Protein: CASSQKAVTYEQYF.